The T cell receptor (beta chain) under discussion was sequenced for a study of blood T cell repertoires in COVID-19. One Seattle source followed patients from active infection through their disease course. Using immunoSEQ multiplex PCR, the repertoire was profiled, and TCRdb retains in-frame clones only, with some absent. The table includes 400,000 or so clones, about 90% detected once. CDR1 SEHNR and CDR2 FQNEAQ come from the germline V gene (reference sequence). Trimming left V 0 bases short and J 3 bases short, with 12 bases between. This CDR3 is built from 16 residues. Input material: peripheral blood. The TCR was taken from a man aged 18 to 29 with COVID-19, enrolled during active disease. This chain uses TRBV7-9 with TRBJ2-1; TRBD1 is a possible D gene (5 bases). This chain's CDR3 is CASSLAFGQGYNEQFF. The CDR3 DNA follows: TGTGCCAGCAGCTTAGCGTTCGGGCAGGGCTACAATGAGCAGTTCTTC.